These T cell receptor beta chains were read from a single sample in a study of cytomegalovirus exposure and HLA in healthy donors. Produced via immunoSEQ multiplex PCR; TCRdb's table is partial and in-frame only. The data contain about 110,000 clones, roughly 88% of them singletons. Sequencing was performed on PBMCs. All receptors come from a woman between 18 and 30 years old in good health and CMV-seronegative. CDR3s include the opening cysteine and the closing phenylalanine or tryptophan. The order of the fields is clone size, D gene, J gene, V gene, CDR3 protein, CDR3 DNA. D genes are given only for firm matches. Rows give clone size only sometimes, using once, few, many, or a class for an expanded clone.

size: -
D: -
J: TRBJ1-6
V: TRBV9
CDR3: CASSPDGNSPLHF
DNA: TGTGCCAGCAGCCCAGACGGGAATTCACCCCTCCACTTT

size: -
D: -
J: TRBJ1-1
V: TRBV18
CDR3: CASSTTGKNTEAFF
DNA: TGTGCCAGCTCAACTACAGGAAAGAACACTGAAGCTTTCTTT

size: -
D: -
J: TRBJ2-1
V: TRBV2
CDR3: CASSGQGGNNEQFF
DNA: TGTGCCAGCAGTGGACAGGGAGGTAACAATGAGCAGTTCTTC

size: -
D: TRBD1
J: TRBJ2-7
V: TRBV27
CDR3: CASSFSGQMSYEQYF
DNA: TGTGCCAGCAGTTTCTCGGGACAGATGTCCTACGAGCAGTACTTC

size: -
D: -
J: TRBJ2-7
V: TRBV20-1
CDR3: CSPGDNYEQYF
DNA: TGCAGTCCCGGGGACAACTACGAGCAGTACTTC

size: -
D: TRBD1
J: TRBJ2-5
V: TRBV7-2
CDR3: CASRSATGGNGETQYF
DNA: TGTGCCAGCAGGTCCGCTACAGGGGGGAACGGAGAGACCCAGTACTTC

size: -
D: TRBD2
J: TRBJ2-1
V: TRBV5-4
CDR3: CASSTFSGGYNEQFF
DNA: TGTGCCAGCAGCACGTTTAGCGGGGGTTACAATGAGCAGTTCTTC

size: -
D: -
J: TRBJ2-7
V: TRBV4-1
CDR3: CASSQDTRYEQYF
DNA: TGCGCCAGCAGCCAAGATACCCGGTACGAGCAGTACTTC

size: once
D: -
J: TRBJ2-7
V: TRBV2
CDR3: CASMFPPSSYEQYF
DNA: TGTGCCAGCATGTTCCCACCCAGCTCCTACGAGCAGTACTTC

size: few
D: -
J: TRBJ2-7
V: TRBV2
CDR3: CASSDGGGSYEQYF
DNA: TGTGCCAGCAGTGACGGCGGGGGCTCGTACGAGCAGTACTTC

size: -
D: TRBD1
J: TRBJ1-2
V: TRBV28
CDR3: CASSELTGGAIRGYGYTF
DNA: TGTGCCAGCAGTGAACTTACAGGGGGCGCTATTAGGGGCTATGGCTACACCTTC

size: -
D: -
J: TRBJ1-1
V: TRBV28
CDR3: CASTSQGGTEAFF
DNA: TGTGCCAGCACCTCCCAGGGAGGGACTGAAGCTTTCTTT

size: -
D: TRBD1
J: TRBJ1-1
V: TRBV28
CDR3: CASNSGDRTLNTEAFF
DNA: TGTGCCAGCAATTCCGGGGACAGGACTTTGAACACTGAAGCTTTCTTT

size: -
D: TRBD1
J: TRBJ1-2
V: TRBV9
CDR3: CASKGTGPSGDYGYTF
DNA: TGTGCCAGCAAGGGGACAGGGCCGTCTGGGGACTATGGCTACACCTTC

size: -
D: TRBD1
J: TRBJ1-6
V: TRBV6-4
CDR3: CASSDSGTGPHSPLHF
DNA: TGTGCCAGCAGTGACTCGGGGACAGGCCCCCATTCACCCCTCCACTTT

size: -
D: -
J: TRBJ2-5
V: TRBV27
CDR3: CASSLLDGETQYF
DNA: TGTGCCAGCAGTTTACTAGACGGCGAGACCCAGTACTTC

size: once
D: TRBD2
J: TRBJ2-1
V: TRBV6-5
CDR3: CASSPSGGNEQFF
DNA: TGTGCCAGCAGTCCTAGCGGGGGAAATGAGCAGTTCTTC

size: -
D: TRBD1
J: TRBJ1-1
V: TRBV9
CDR3: CASSASGTGGDEAFF
DNA: TGTGCCAGCAGCGCTTCCGGGACAGGGGGCGACGAAGCTTTCTTT

size: -
D: -
J: TRBJ1-5
V: TRBV19
CDR3: CASTPVANQPQHF
DNA: TGTGCCAGTACACCCGTAGCCAATCAGCCCCAGCATTTT

size: once
D: -
J: TRBJ1-4
V: TRBV18
CDR3: CASSFYGEGATNEKLFF
DNA: TGTGCCAGCTCTTTTTATGGAGAGGGCGCAACTAATGAAAAACTGTTTTTT

size: -
D: TRBD2
J: TRBJ2-3
V: TRBV28
CDR3: CASSWEGDTQYF
DNA: TGTGCCAGCAGTTGGGAGGGAGATACGCAGTATTTT

size: -
D: TRBD1
J: TRBJ1-2
V: TRBV27
CDR3: CASSSQQGANYYGYTF
DNA: TGTGCCAGCAGTTCACAACAGGGGGCTAATTATTATGGCTACACCTTC

size: once
D: -
J: TRBJ2-7
V: TRBV2
CDR3: CASSNPGLYEQYF
DNA: TGTGCCAGCAGTAACCCAGGGCTCTACGAGCAGTACTTC

size: -
D: -
J: TRBJ2-7
V: TRBV10-3
CDR3: CAISEEVDDEQYF
DNA: TGTGCCATCAGTGAGGAGGTCGACGACGAGCAGTACTTC

size: once
D: -
J: TRBJ2-7
V: TRBV4-1
CDR3: CASSQEPSSYEQYF
DNA: TGCGCCAGCAGCCAAGAGCCCAGCTCCTACGAGCAGTACTTC

size: -
D: TRBD2
J: TRBJ2-5
V: TRBV6-4
CDR3: CASIDQAAGVSKETQYF
DNA: TGTGCCAGCATCGACCAGGCCGCGGGGGTCTCCAAGGAGACCCAGTACTTC

size: -
D: TRBD1
J: TRBJ2-7
V: TRBV2
CDR3: CASSDVGQGQYEQYF
DNA: TGTGCCAGCAGTGATGTGGGACAGGGACAATACGAGCAGTACTTC

size: -
D: TRBD1
J: TRBJ1-1
V: TRBV29-1
CDR3: CSTRRAGGHTEAFF
DNA: TGCAGCACAAGGAGGGCAGGGGGTCACACTGAAGCTTTCTTT

size: -
D: TRBD2
J: TRBJ2-1
V: TRBV27
CDR3: CASSVSGGAGYEQFF
DNA: TGTGCCAGCAGTGTAAGCGGGGGGGCCGGCTATGAGCAGTTCTTC

size: -
D: -
J: TRBJ2-1
V: TRBV5-4
CDR3: CASSSRGYNEQFF
DNA: TGTGCCAGCAGCTCCCGGGGATACAATGAGCAGTTCTTC

size: -
D: -
J: TRBJ1-4
V: TRBV5-4
CDR3: CASSLGGLNEKLFF
DNA: TGTGCCAGCAGCTTGGGGGGCTTAAATGAAAAACTGTTTTTT

size: few
D: TRBD1
J: TRBJ1-1
V: TRBV19
CDR3: CASSAGGTEAFF
DNA: TGTGCCAGTAGTGCAGGGGGTACTGAAGCTTTCTTT

size: -
D: TRBD1
J: TRBJ2-7
V: TRBV4-1
CDR3: CASSLIGTAYEQYF
DNA: TGCGCCAGCAGCCTGATCGGGACAGCCTACGAGCAGTACTTC

size: -
D: -
J: TRBJ1-5
V: TRBV15
CDR3: CATSLRGQGHQPQHF
DNA: TGTGCCACCAGCCTGAGAGGTCAGGGTCATCAGCCCCAGCATTTT

size: once
D: TRBD2
J: TRBJ2-1
V: TRBV30
CDR3: CAWSIRRTAGVYNEQFF
DNA: TGTGCCTGGAGCATAAGAAGAACAGCGGGGGTCTACAATGAGCAGTTCTTC

size: -
D: TRBD2
J: TRBJ2-5
V: TRBV28
CDR3: CASRTTSGGYTQYF
DNA: TGTGCCAGCAGAACGACTAGCGGGGGTTACACACAGTACTTC

size: once
D: -
J: TRBJ1-1
V: TRBV27
CDR3: CASSYIVSGTHSAEAFF
DNA: TGTGCCAGCAGTTATATAGTTTCTGGGACACACAGTGCCGAAGCTTTCTTT

size: -
D: -
J: TRBJ2-5
V: TRBV13
CDR3: CASSRQNKETQYF
DNA: TGTGCCAGCAGTCGACAGAACAAAGAGACCCAGTACTTC

size: -
D: -
J: TRBJ2-5
V: TRBV2
CDR3: CASSAQAEETQYF
DNA: TGTGCCAGCAGCGCTCAGGCCGAAGAGACCCAGTACTTC

size: -
D: TRBD2
J: TRBJ2-5
V: TRBV6-1
CDR3: CASLSGGAGETQYF
DNA: TGTGCCAGCCTTAGCGGGGGGGCCGGAGAGACCCAGTACTTC

size: -
D: -
J: TRBJ1-5
V: TRBV27
CDR3: CASSRGWSNQPQHF
DNA: TGTGCCAGCAGTCGGGGGTGGAGCAATCAGCCCCAGCATTTT

size: -
D: -
J: TRBJ2-2
V: TRBV2
CDR3: CASSEDSPSTVLTGELFF
DNA: TGTGCCAGCAGTGAAGACTCCCCCTCGACAGTCCTCACCGGGGAGCTGTTTTTT

size: -
D: TRBD2
J: TRBJ2-3
V: TRBV10-3
CDR3: CAISALAGEGDTQYF
DNA: TGTGCCATCAGTGCGCTAGCGGGGGAGGGAGATACGCAGTATTTT

size: -
D: -
J: TRBJ2-7
V: TRBV20-1
CDR3: CSARDKHEQYF
DNA: TGCAGTGCTAGAGATAAGCACGAGCAGTACTTC

size: -
D: TRBD1
J: TRBJ1-2
V: TRBV5-1
CDR3: CASSPGQGWQSGYTF
DNA: TGCGCCAGCAGCCCAGGACAGGGATGGCAATCTGGCTACACCTTC